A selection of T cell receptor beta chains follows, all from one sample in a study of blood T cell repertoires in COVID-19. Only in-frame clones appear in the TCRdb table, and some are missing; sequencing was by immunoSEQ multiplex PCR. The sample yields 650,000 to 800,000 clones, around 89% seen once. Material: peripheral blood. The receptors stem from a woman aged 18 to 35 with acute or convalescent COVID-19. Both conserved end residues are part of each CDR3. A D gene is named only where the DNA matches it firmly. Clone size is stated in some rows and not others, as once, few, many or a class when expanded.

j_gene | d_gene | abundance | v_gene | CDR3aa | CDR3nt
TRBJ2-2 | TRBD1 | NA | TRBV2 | CASSPTGTADTGELFF | TGTGCCAGCAGTCCGACAGGGACGGCGGACACCGGGGAGCTGTTTTTT
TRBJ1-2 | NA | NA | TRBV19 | CASSRGRDYGYTF | TGTGCCAGTAGTAGGGGGAGGGACTATGGCTACACCTTC
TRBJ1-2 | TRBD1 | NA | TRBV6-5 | CASSNNRGPNYGYTF | TGTGCCAGCAGTAACAACAGGGGGCCCAACTATGGCTACACCTTC
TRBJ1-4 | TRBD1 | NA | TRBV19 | CATSRGLREKLFF | TGTGCCACTTCCAGGGGGCTTCGTGAAAAACTGTTTTTT
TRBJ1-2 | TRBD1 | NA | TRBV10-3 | CAISPGTGMGMGGYTF | TGTGCCATCAGTCCCGGGACAGGGATGGGGATGGGAGGCTACACCTTC
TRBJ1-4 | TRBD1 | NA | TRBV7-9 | CASSLTGANEKLFF | TGTGCCAGCAGCTTAACAGGGGCTAATGAAAAACTGTTTTTT
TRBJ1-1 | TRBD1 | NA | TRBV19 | CASSSDRGNTEAFF | TGTGCCAGTAGTTCAGACAGGGGGAACACTGAAGCTTTCTTT
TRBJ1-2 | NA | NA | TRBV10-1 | CASSEWDRTVSNYGYTF | TGCGCCAGCAGTGAGTGGGACCGGACAGTCTCTAACTATGGCTACACCTTC
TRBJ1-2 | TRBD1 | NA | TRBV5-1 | CASSFEGAPTTYGYTF | TGCGCCAGCAGCTTCGAGGGGGCCCCTACCACTTATGGCTACACCTTC
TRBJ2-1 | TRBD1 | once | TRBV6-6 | CASSPGQGVILRNEQFF | TGTGCCAGCAGTCCCGGACAGGGGGTAATTCTACGGAATGAGCAGTTCTTC
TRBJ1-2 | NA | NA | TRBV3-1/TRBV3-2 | CASSPRSAANGYTF | TGTGCCAGCAGCCCCAGAAGCGCAGCTAATGGCTACACCTTC
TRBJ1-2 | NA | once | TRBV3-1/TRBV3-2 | CASSHPRTINYGYTF | TGTGCCAGCAGCCATCCAAGGACAATCAACTATGGCTACACCTTC
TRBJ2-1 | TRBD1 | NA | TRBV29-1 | CSVGPQGRNEQFF | TGCAGCGTTGGTCCACAGGGGCGCAATGAGCAGTTCTTC
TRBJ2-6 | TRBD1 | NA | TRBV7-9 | CASSFWTGGSGANVLTF | TGTGCCAGCAGCTTTTGGACAGGGGGCTCTGGGGCCAACGTCCTGACTTTC
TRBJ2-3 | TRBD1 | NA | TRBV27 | CASSVTGGADTQYF | TGTGCCAGCAGTGTGACAGGGGGGGCAGATACGCAGTATTTT
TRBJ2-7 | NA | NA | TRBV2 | CASSHPRGWFEQYF | TGTGCCAGCTCCCACCCCCGGGGGTGGTTCGAGCAGTACTTC
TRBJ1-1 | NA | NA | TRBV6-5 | CASSYLIGGANTEAFF | TGTGCCAGCAGTTACCTAATAGGGGGAGCGAACACTGAAGCTTTCTTT
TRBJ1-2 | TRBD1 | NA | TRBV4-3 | CASSPGGWNYGYTF | TGCGCCAGCAGCCCAGGGGGCTGGAACTATGGCTACACCTTC
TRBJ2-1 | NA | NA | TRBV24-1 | CATSDWRDNEQFF | TGTGCCACCAGTGATTGGAGGGACAATGAGCAGTTCTTC
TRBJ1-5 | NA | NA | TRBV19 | CASGTYRDNSNQPQHF | TGTGCCAGTGGAACGTACAGGGATAATAGCAATCAGCCCCAGCATTTT
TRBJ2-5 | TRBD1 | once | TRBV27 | CASRGQGARETQYF | TGTGCCAGCAGGGGACAGGGGGCGCGGGAGACCCAGTACTTC
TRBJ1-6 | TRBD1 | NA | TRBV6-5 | CASSYSKGAKASPLHF | TGTGCCAGCAGTTACTCTAAGGGGGCAAAGGCTTCACCCCTCCACTTT
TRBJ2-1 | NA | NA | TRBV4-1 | CASSHPVSIAEQWFF | TGCGCCAGCAGCCATCCCGTAAGCATAGCCGAGCAGTGGTTCTTC
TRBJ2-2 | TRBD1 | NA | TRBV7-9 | CASSFTGVSKNTGELFF | TGTGCCAGCAGCTTCACAGGGGTCTCCAAGAACACCGGGGAGCTGTTTTTT
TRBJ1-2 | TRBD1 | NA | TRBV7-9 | CASSSPGQPYGYTF | TGTGCCAGCAGCTCCCCGGGACAGCCCTATGGCTACACCTTC
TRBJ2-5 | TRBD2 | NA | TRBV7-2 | CASSSGLAGGRQETQYF | TGTGCCAGCAGCTCGGGGCTAGCGGGGGGCCGCCAAGAGACCCAGTACTTC
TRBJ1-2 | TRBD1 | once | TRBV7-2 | CASRFVQGDYGYTF | TGTGCCAGCAGATTCGTACAGGGGGACTATGGCTACACCTTC
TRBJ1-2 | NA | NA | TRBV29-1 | CSVEWAGYTF | TGCAGCGTTGAATGGGCTGGCTACACCTTC
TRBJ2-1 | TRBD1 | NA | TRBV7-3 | CASSLIGQGAQFF | TGTGCCAGCAGCTTGATCGGACAGGGGGCGCAGTTCTTC
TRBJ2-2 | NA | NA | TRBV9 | CASSVGGATGELFF | TGTGCCAGCAGCGTAGGAGGAGCGACCGGGGAGCTGTTTTTT
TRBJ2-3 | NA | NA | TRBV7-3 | CASSPRGEVSDTQYF | TGTGCCAGCAGCCCCCGCGGGGAAGTTTCAGATACGCAGTATTTT
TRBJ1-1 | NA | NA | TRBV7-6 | CASSLKPQTLNTEAFF | TGTGCCAGCAGCTTAAAACCCCAGACTCTGAACACTGAAGCTTTCTTT
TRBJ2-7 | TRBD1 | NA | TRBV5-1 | CASSWGTGPSYEQYF | TGCGCCAGCAGCTGGGGGACAGGGCCCTCCTACGAGCAGTACTTC
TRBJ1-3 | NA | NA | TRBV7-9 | CASSQDPGGYSGNTIYF | TGTGCCAGCAGCCAGGACCCGGGCGGGTACTCTGGAAACACCATATATTTT
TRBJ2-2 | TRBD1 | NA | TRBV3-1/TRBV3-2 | CASSQETGIITGELFF | TGTGCCAGCAGCCAAGAGACAGGGATAATCACCGGGGAGCTGTTTTTT
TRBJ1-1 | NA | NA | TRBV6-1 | CASSDAEAFF | TGTGCCAGCAGTGACGCTGAAGCTTTCTTT
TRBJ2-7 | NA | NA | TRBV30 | CAWTRQLGGEQYF | TGTGCCTGGACTAGGCAGTTGGGTGGCGAGCAGTACTTC
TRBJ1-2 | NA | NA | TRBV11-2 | CASSLGGDYGYTF | TGTGCCAGCAGCCTTGGGGGGGACTATGGCTACACCTTC
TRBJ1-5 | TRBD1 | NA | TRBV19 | CASSTDRGGNQPQHF | TGTGCCAGTAGTACCGACAGGGGAGGGAATCAGCCCCAGCATTTT
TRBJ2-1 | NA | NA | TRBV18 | CASSPGGSYNEQFF | TGTGCCAGCTCACCAGGAGGGAGCTACAATGAGCAGTTCTTC
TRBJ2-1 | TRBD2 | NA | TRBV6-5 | CASRDGGVRNEQFF | TGTGCCAGCAGAGATGGGGGGGTGCGGAATGAGCAGTTCTTC
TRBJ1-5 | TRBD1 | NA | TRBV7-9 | CASSFTGANQPQHF | TGTGCCAGCAGCTTCACAGGGGCCAATCAGCCCCAGCATTTT
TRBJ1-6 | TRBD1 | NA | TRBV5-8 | CASSHDRGGERNSPLHF | TGTGCCAGCAGCCACGACAGGGGAGGGGAGCGCAATTCACCCCTCCACTTT
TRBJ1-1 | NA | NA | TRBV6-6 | CASSWGAGTIGIPSLGTEAFF | TGTGCCAGCAGCTGGGGCGCCGGGACAATCGGGATCCCCTCACTAGGGACTGAAGCTTTCTTT
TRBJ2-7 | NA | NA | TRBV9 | CASSVDTEPYEQYF | TGTGCCAGCAGCGTAGACACAGAACCCTACGAGCAGTACTTC
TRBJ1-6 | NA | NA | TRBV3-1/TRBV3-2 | CASSRSGTVTSSYNSPLHF | TGTGCCAGCAGCCGCTCCGGGACGGTGACTAGCTCCTATAATTCACCCCTCCACTTT
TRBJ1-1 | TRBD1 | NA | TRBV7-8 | CASSVRQGSPEAFF | TGTGCCAGCAGCGTGCGACAGGGGAGCCCTGAAGCTTTCTTT
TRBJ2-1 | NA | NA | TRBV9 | CASSPSMSSYNEQFF | TGTGCCAGCAGCCCATCAATGAGCTCCTACAATGAGCAGTTCTTC
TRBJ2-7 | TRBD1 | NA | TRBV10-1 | CASRGQGAYEQYF | TGCGCCAGCCGGGGACAGGGGGCCTACGAGCAGTACTTC
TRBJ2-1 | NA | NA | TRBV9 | CASSVGAYNEQFF | TGTGCCAGCAGCGTAGGGGCATACAATGAGCAGTTCTTC
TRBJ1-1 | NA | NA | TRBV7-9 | CASSYSTGGDTEAFF | TGTGCCAGCAGCTATTCGACGGGGGGAGACACTGAAGCTTTCTTT
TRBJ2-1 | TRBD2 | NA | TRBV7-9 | CASSRRDYLNEQFF | TGTGCCAGCAGCCGCCGGGACTATCTCAATGAGCAGTTCTTC
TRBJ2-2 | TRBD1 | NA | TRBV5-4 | CASSSGQGAKDTGELFF | TGTGCCAGCAGCTCCGGACAGGGGGCGAAGGACACCGGGGAGCTGTTTTTT